The present T cell receptor beta chain was sequenced within a study of control samples from healthy donors and cancer patients (dated by TCRdb to between 2020 and 2021). Libraries came from the immunoSEQ multiplex PCR assay. As stored in TCRdb, this immuneACCESS dataset retains in-frame rearrangements with V and J assigned. A fraction of the clones does not appear; measured against another copy, unresolved V genes explain less than half of the discrepancy, and the remainder lacks a known reason. This sample holds a few hundred thousand clones; about 93% were observed only once. The top ten constitute roughly 6.4% of the sample. For this clone: It lacks a known antigen. No qualities accompany the bases; no much larger clone lies one base away.

The sample comprised PBMCs. The sequence derives from a man aged 40-55 years with head and neck cancer.

The CDR3: CASSWGSFNTGELFF. In nucleotides, the sequence is TGTGCCAGCAGTTGGGGGTCCTTCAACACCGGGGAGCTGTTTTTT. The V and J genes are TRBV27 and TRBJ2-2; the D gene is perhaps TRBD1 or TRBD2, as each covers 5 bases. Trimming removed 4 bases from V and 2 bases from J, leaving 11 bases between the germline ends. Including cysteine and phenylalanine, the CDR3 has 15 amino acids. Left in the record is the CDR3 DNA by itself, 45 bases read in frame from the first base. For CDR1 and CDR2, the germline V gene (reference sequence) lists MNHEY and SMNVEV.